This T cell receptor beta chain was documented in a study of blood T cell repertoires in COVID-19. Study information: Sites across the United States, Italy and Spain contributed samples from acute and convalescent COVID-19. PBMCs, B-cell-depleted T cells, or T cells were the source of the cDNA or gDNA that made up the material.

This CDR3 has 14 residues. CDR1 is SGDLS, CDR2 YYNGEE, per germline. The ends were cut back, 7 bases at V and 2 bases at J, with 15 bases in the middle. Original data processing: Reference gene primer amplification yielded estimated nucleated cell counts. TCRdb's table, derived via immunoSEQ multiplex PCR, lists solely in-frame clones and lacks some. The V and J calls and clone size are taken from that table; D and trimming were inferred from the DNA. Of 50,000 to 55,000 clones listed, about 80% are singletons. This sequence was found in a human donor in a cohort sampled during active COVID-19. V gene TRBV9 combines with J gene TRBJ2-5; no reliable D call. Sequencing was carried out using peripheral blood. This CDR3 is CASSDPRIQETQYF. The CDR3 DNA reads TGTGCCAGCTCTGACCCGCGGATTCAAGAGACCCAGTACTTC.